The T cell receptor (beta chain) under discussion was sequenced for a study of shared clonotypes between healthy human individuals. Points from the study as a whole: Compared with clonotypes that all four donors shared, non-shared clonotypes had lower generation probabilities. About 5% of naive CD4 clonotypes were common to a few donors.

Per sorted-subset replicate PCR, input was approximately 210 ng DNA, representing 30,000 or so T cell genomes. Measured with immunoSEQ multiplex PCR; TCRdb has only the in-frame clones, and not every one. The table lists roughly 700,000 clones, roughly 70% of them singletons. Of note for this clone: Its target is unknown.

The germline CDR1 and CDR2 sequences are SEHNR and FQNEAQ (reference sequence). CDR3 length: 14 residues. Trimming took 1 base from V and 6 from J, leaving 12 bases between them. The receptor comes from a woman aged 30 to 39 in good health. Material: memory CD4+ T cells sorted from blood. Subset in this sample: CD45RA-negative fraction. The chain employs TRBV7-9 and TRBJ1-1; D ambiguous. The chain's CDR3 is CASSLGTGYAEAFF. In nucleotides, the CDR3 is TGTGCCAGCAGCTTAGGGACGGGCTATGCTGAAGCTTTCTTT.